What follows is one TCR beta chain and its context. Antigen: not known. For the second PCR, which ran for about 6 to 11 cycles, a sample-barcoded 5' primer and a J-beta primer mix were used. A template-switch adaptor containing 12 random nucleotides labeled each cDNA molecule. TCRdb called the 5' RACE reads again in MiXCR, with one record for every CDR3 protein. This table has around 1,000,000 distinct CDR3 sequences, 25% appearing once. Germline V gene lookup returns CDR1 MNHEY and CDR2 SMNVEV (reference sequence). The CDR3 sequence is 17 residues long. The V gene end was trimmed by 4 bases and the J gene end by 6 bases; junction bases not matched to a gene: 16. These data originate in a study of blood T cells in healthy people across ages. Notes on the study in general: Bulk PBMC profiling left naive and antigen-experienced comparisons inconclusive. Higher naive T cell percentage went strongly together with higher TCR beta diversity.

The sample was also reused in another study, on T cells of mothers and their children. From that study: Donation came from three healthy Caucasian mothers together with their six children.

The sequencing input was blood. The chain recombines TRBV27 with TRBJ1-2, with 8 nucleotides matching TRBD1. This sequence was found in a girl aged 2 to 9 in good health. The DNA of the CDR3 is TGTGCCAGCAGTTCACGCCTCTCAAGACAGGGGATAGATGGCTACACCTTC. Its protein product is CASSSRLSRQGIDGYTF.